The 29 T cell receptor beta chains listed next were all sequenced from one sample in a study of T cell repertoires in cytomegalovirus infection. Their antigens are not known. MiXCR was run by TCRdb on the reads, yielding one entry per CDR3 protein. The table includes approximately 300,000 distinct CDR3 sequences, more than 20% detected once. Material: cultured PBMCs, obtained from culture after CMV antigen stimulation. All receptors come from a human donor in good health (CMV status not recorded). Some clones in this sample may be carry-over from other donors' samples.

This clonotype is labeled medium-sized. The chain employs TRBV7-2 and TRBJ1-1; possibly TRBD1 for D (5 bases). Trimming stripped 1 base from V and 1 base from J, with 10 bases between. The germline V gene has CDR1 SGHTA and CDR2 FQGNSA. This CDR3 contains 15 residues. This CDR3 reads CASSLVWGGNTEAFF. The CDR3 bases are TGTGCCAGCAGCTTAGTATGGGGGGGGAACACTGAAGCTTTCTTT.

The V gene is TRBV12-3 or TRBV12-4, the J gene TRBJ2-1; D call uncertain. Trimming pared 3 bases from V and 5 bases from J, leaving 14 bases between. This CDR3 has 15 amino acids. The CDR3 sequence: CASSFSAPDHNEQFF. CDR3 nucleotides: TGTGCCAGCAGTTTTTCGGCCCCCGACCACAATGAGCAGTTCTTC.

J is TRBJ1-1 and V is TRBV19; TRBD1 might be the D (5 bases). Germline loops: CDR1 LNHDA, CDR2 SQIVND (reference sequence). V shed 5 bases and J shed 0 bases, with 10 bases lying between them. The CDR3 runs to 14 residues. The CDR3 loop is CASSLGHLNTEAFF. The CDR3 DNA reads TGTGCCAGTAGTTTAGGACATTTGAACACTGAAGCTTTCTTT. Complete variable domain (other parts from reference TRBV19 and TRBJ1-1): DGGITQSPKYLFRKEGQNVTLSCEQNLNHDAMYWYRQDPGQGLRLIYYSQIVNDFQKGDIAEGYSVSREKKESFPLTVTSAQKNPTAFYLCASSLGHLNTEAFFGQGTRLTVV.

V and J are TRBV28 and TRBJ2-1; 9 bases map to TRBD2. There are 14 residues in the CDR3. Germline trimming cut 8 bases from V and 7 bases from J; bases unmatched to any gene: 9. From germline, CDR1 is MDHEN and CDR2 SYDVKM. The DNA of the CDR3 is TGTGCCAGCTGTAGCGGGAGTCTGAGGAATGAGCAGTTCTTC. Protein sequence: CASCSGSLRNEQFF.

This chain uses TRBV14 with TRBJ2-1, with TRBD2 identical over 8 bases. Looked up from germline, CDR1 is SGHDN and CDR2 is FVKESK. This CDR3 contains 16 residues. V shed 0 bases, J shed 12 bases, and the junction held 13 bases outside the gene matches. This CDR3 is CASSQDVGLGESRQFF. In nucleotides, the CDR3 is TGTGCCAGCAGCCAAGATGTGGGACTAGGGGAGTCGCGGCAGTTCTTC.

This clonotype has at least ten counts. The chain carries TRBV7-8 and TRBJ2-6; TRBD2 matches 8 bases. Trimming cost V 1 base and J 2 bases; bases outside gene matches: 4. CDR3 length equals 17 residues. Germline V gene sequence: CDR1 SGHVS, CDR2 FQNEAQ. CDR3 nucleotide sequence: TGTGCCAGCAGCTTAGTCGCGGGGGGCACTGGGGCCAACGTCCTGACTTTC. Translated, it gives CASSLVAGGTGANVLTF.

V gene TRBV5-4 combines with J gene TRBJ2-5; 9 bases are shared with TRBD1. J lost 5 bases, V lost 0 bases, and 5 bases had no gene match. The germline V gene encodes CDR1 SGHNT and CDR2 YYREEE (reference sequence). The CDR3 length is 15 residues. The CDR3 DNA follows: TGTGCCAGCAGCTTGGTTGGGACAGGGATGGAGACCCAGTACTTC. Protein product: CASSLVGTGMETQYF.

This clonotype was found a few times. The J gene is TRBJ2-7, the V gene TRBV28, with 9 bases matching TRBD2. Germline V lookup: CDR1 MDHEN, CDR2 SYDVKM. The CDR3 is 14 residues long. Trimming at V came to 6 bases and at J to 5 bases, leaving 8 bases not matched to a gene. The DNA of the CDR3 is TGTGCCAGCAGCCCTATAGCGGGAGTAGACGAGCAGTACTTC. Translation gives CASSPIAGVDEQYF. Full variable domain (rest looked up from reference TRBV28 and TRBJ2-7): DVKVTQSSRYLVKRTGEKVFLECVQDMDHENMFWYRQDPGLGLRLIYFSYDVKMKEKGDIPEGYSVSREKKERFSLILESASTNQTSMYLCASSPIAGVDEQYFGPGTRLTVT.

At least ten counts were recorded for this clonotype. The chain links TRBV7-2 to TRBJ2-1; 10 bases match TRBD2. Trimming took 3 bases from V and 11 from J; bases not matched to a gene: 10. CDR1 is SGHTA, CDR2 FQGNSA, per germline. This CDR3 has 15 amino acids. CDR3 sequence: CASSLFDSGRAQQFF. The CDR3 region has the DNA TGTGCCAGCAGCTTGTTTGACAGCGGGAGGGCCCAGCAGTTCTTC.

This clonotype was counted between two and nine times. The chain uses TRBV7-2 and TRBJ2-3; tentatively, D is TRBD2 (6 bases). V lost 8 bases and J 2 bases, leaving 8 bases between the germline ends. Germline V lookup: CDR1 SGHTA, CDR2 FQGNSA. The CDR3 consists of 12 residues. The DNA for the CDR3 is TGTGCCAGCGCGGGGAACACAGATACGCAGTATTTT. Residues: CASAGNTDTQYF.

In its sample, this clonotype was seen a few times. The junction and the germline gene differ at one end; a read error may be behind it. The genes are TRBV12-3 or TRBV12-4 and TRBJ2-2; 11 nucleotides align to TRBD2. The CDR3 consists of 15 residues. The CDR3 coding sequence is TGTGCCAGCAGTCTAGCGGGAGGAATCACCGGGGAGCTGTTTTTT. Translating gives CASSLAGGITGELFF.

This chain connects TRBV19 to TRBJ1-1, with unresolved D. There are 14 residues in the CDR3. Trimming cost V 6 bases and J 5 bases, with 16 bases left between them. Germline V gene lookup returns CDR1 LNHDA and CDR2 SQIVND (reference sequence). The CDR3 region is CASSPEGAWTEAFF. Here the CDR3 DNA reads TGTGCCAGTAGCCCCGAGGGAGCTTGGACTGAAGCTTTCTTT.

CDR3 nucleotide sequence: TGTGCCAGCAGTAGCCGAACGGACCGGAATTCACCCCTCCACTTT. Its translation: CASSSRTDRNSPLHF. This chain links TRBV12-3 or TRBV12-4 with TRBJ1-6, with D unclear. CDR3 size: 15 residues. Trimming left V 5 bases short and J 7 bases short, with 15 bases between.

The V call is TRBV29-1, the J call TRBJ1-1; no firm D call. The CDR3 is 13 amino acids. Trimming removed 6 bases at V and 0 bases at J, with 11 bases between. Germline V lookup: CDR1 SQVTM, CDR2 ANQGSEA. CDR3 in DNA: TGCAGCGTATTAACAGTCATGAACACTGAAGCTTTCTTT. Protein: CSVLTVMNTEAFF.

The J gene is TRBJ1-6, the V gene TRBV20-1; D is uncertain. Trimming took off 2 bases at V and 9 bases at J, with 14 bases between the two ends. The CDR3 length is 14 residues. Germline V gene lookup returns CDR1 DFQATT and CDR2 SNEGSKA (reference sequence). DNA for the CDR3: TGCAGTGCTAGACCCATGGCGTCAGGTTCACCCCTCCACTTT. Translation gives CSARPMASGSPLHF.

This chain links TRBV7-9 with TRBJ1-5; D unresolved. V was trimmed by 1 base and J by 3 bases, leaving 19 bases between them. CDR1 and CDR2 (germline): SEHNR, FQNEAQ (reference sequence). This CDR3 has 18 residues. The CDR3: CASSLVTMRKRHNQPQHF. DNA of the CDR3: TGTGCCAGCAGCTTAGTAACGATGAGAAAACGGCACAATCAGCCCCAGCATTTT.

The genes are TRBV29-1 and TRBJ1-1; tentatively, D is TRBD1 (5 bases). Deletions cut 7 bases from V and 3 bases from J, with 15 bases between. This CDR3 comprises 13 residues. Germline V gene data show CDR1 as SQVTM and CDR2 as ANQGSEA. CDR3 coding DNA: TGCAGCGGAAGCAGGGAAGGCCACACTGAAGCTTTCTTT. This encodes CSGSREGHTEAFF.

This clonotype has at least ten counts. The chain joins TRBV2 to TRBJ2-5; TRBD2 agrees at 12 bases. The trim removed 1 base at V and 5 bases at J, leaving 8 bases unmatched. CDR3 length: 17 residues. Germline V lookup: CDR1 SNHLY, CDR2 FYNNEI. For the CDR3, the DNA is TGTGCCAGCAGTGAAGATCTAGCGGGAGGGCCGAGGGAGACCCAGTACTTC. It encodes CASSEDLAGGPRETQYF.

In its sample, this clonotype was seen many times. The chain joins TRBV7-2 to TRBJ1-5; 8 bases line up with TRBD1. V lost 3 bases, J lost 9 bases, and 7 bases stayed unmatched. Germline CDR1 reads SGHTA; CDR2 reads FQGNSA. The CDR3 covers 14 residues. The CDR3 sequence is CASSFGQGSGPQHF. The CDR3 nucleotides read TGTGCCAGCAGCTTCGGACAGGGCTCGGGGCCCCAGCATTTT.

V usage is TRBV7-6 and J usage is TRBJ2-5, with 15 bases lining up with TRBD2. Trimming cost V 4 bases and J 7 bases; bases outside gene matches: 7. Germline CDR1 SGHVS, CDR2 FNYEAQ. This CDR3 is built from 16 residues. For the CDR3, the DNA is TGTGCCAGCAGCTCACCGGGACTAGCGGGAGGTGTGACCCAGTACTTC. Translation: CASSSPGLAGGVTQYF.

V usage is TRBV19 and J usage is TRBJ2-1; 14 bases align to TRBD2. Germline CDR1 is LNHDA and CDR2 is SQIVND (reference sequence). After removal of 3 bases from V and 9 bases from J, the junction contained 7 bases not matched to a gene. The CDR3 is 16 amino acids. CDR3 protein: CASSMTGTSGRGEQFF. The CDR3 DNA follows: TGTGCCAGTAGTATGACCGGGACTAGCGGGAGAGGTGAGCAGTTCTTC. The full variable domain, rest sourced from reference TRBV19 and TRBJ2-1, is DGGITQSPKYLFRKEGQNVTLSCEQNLNHDAMYWYRQDPGQGLRLIYYSQIVNDFQKGDIAEGYSVSREKKESFPLTVTSAQKNPTAFYLCASSMTGTSGRGEQFFGPGTRLTVL.

The CDR3, as DNA: TGTGCCAGCAGCTTAGCCCCTAGCATGGATGAGCAGTTCTTC. This codes for CASSLAPSMDEQFF. The V gene is TRBV7-6, the J gene TRBJ2-1, with a tentative D call TRBD2 (5 bases). Trimming took off 0 bases at V and 8 bases at J, with 11 bases between the two ends. In germline, CDR1 is SGHVS, CDR2 FNYEAQ. This CDR3 region has 14 residues.

The gene calls are TRBV20-1 and TRBJ2-7; 11 nucleotides match TRBD1. The CDR3 length is 15 residues. Germline values: CDR1 DFQATT, CDR2 SNEGSKA (reference sequence). The ends lost 0 bases at V and 4 bases at J; junction bases unmatched: 5. This CDR3 is CSARDPGQGVYEQYF. DNA for the CDR3: TGCAGTGCTAGAGATCCGGGACAGGGGGTATACGAGCAGTACTTC.

This clonotype appeared a few times. The chain uses TRBV7-2 and TRBJ2-1, with 7 nucleotides matching TRBD1. The V segment lost 1 base and the J segment 4 bases; nucleotides outside the gene matches: 4. CDR3 size: 15 residues. CDR1 is SGHTA, CDR2 FQGNSA, per germline. The CDR3 region has the DNA TGTGCCAGCAGCTTAGAGGGGGCGGTGTACAATGAGCAGTTCTTC. It codes for CASSLEGAVYNEQFF.

This chain uses TRBV7-9 with TRBJ2-1, with TRBD2 matching over 13 bases. Germline V lookup: CDR1 SEHNR, CDR2 FQNEAQ (reference sequence). J was trimmed by 4 bases and V by 5 bases; bases with no gene match: 8. There are 17 residues in the CDR3. The CDR3 loop is CASSGWTSGSRYNEQFF. The CDR3 bases are TGTGCCAGCAGCGGGTGGACTAGCGGGAGTCGGTACAATGAGCAGTTCTTC.

J is TRBJ2-3 and V is TRBV7-3; D is unresolved. The V end lost 5 bases, the J end lost 0 bases, and 12 bases lay between the germline ends. Looked up from germline, CDR1 is SGHTA and CDR2 is FQGTGA. The CDR3 is made up of 15 amino acids. CDR3 in DNA: TGTGCCAGCAGCCTAGGGCAACCTAGCACAGATACGCAGTATTTT. Its protein product is CASSLGQPSTDTQYF.

This clonotype appeared a few times. This rearrangement joins TRBV6-1 to TRBJ2-7, with D possibly matching TRBD2 (6 bases). Germline V gene lookup returns CDR1 MNHNS and CDR2 SASEGT. V was clipped by 4 bases and J by 0 bases, with 13 bases between them. CDR3 length equals 15 residues. The CDR3 DNA reads as TGTGCCAGCAGTGCACAGGCGGGGAACTCCTACGAGCAGTACGTC. Its translation is CASSAQAGNSYEQYV.

V is TRBV19 and J is TRBJ2-1; the match to TRBD2 covers 9 bases. The CDR3 runs to 16 residues. Unmatched junction bases numbered 3, after V lost 1 base and J lost 2 bases. The germline CDR1 and CDR2 sequences are LNHDA and SQIVND (reference sequence). CDR3 amino acids: CASSIGGGRAYNEQFF. CDR3 sequence (DNA): TGTGCCAGTAGTATAGGCGGCGGGAGGGCCTACAATGAGCAGTTCTTC.

Ten or more counts support this clonotype. The CDR3 nucleotides read TGTGCCAGCAGCCTTCGGGACAGGGTGGTTCACAGCGATGGCTACACCTTC. Protein product: CASSLRDRVVHSDGYTF. The rearrangement uses TRBV7-2 and TRBJ1-2, with 9 positions matching TRBD1. Trimming removed 5 bases from V and 6 bases from J; junction bases left unmatched: 16. From germline, CDR1 is SGHTA and CDR2 FQGNSA. The length of the CDR3 is 17 residues.